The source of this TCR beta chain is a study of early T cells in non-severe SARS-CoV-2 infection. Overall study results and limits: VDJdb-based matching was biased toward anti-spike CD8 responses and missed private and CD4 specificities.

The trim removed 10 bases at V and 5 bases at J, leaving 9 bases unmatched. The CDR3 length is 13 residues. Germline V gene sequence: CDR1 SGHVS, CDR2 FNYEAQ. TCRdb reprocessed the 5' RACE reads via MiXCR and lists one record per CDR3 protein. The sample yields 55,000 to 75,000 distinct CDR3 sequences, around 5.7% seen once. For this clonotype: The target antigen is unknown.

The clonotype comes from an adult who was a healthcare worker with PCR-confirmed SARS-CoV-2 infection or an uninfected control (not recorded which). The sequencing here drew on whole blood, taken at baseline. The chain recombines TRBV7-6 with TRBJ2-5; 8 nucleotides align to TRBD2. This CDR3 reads CATQAGDGETQYF. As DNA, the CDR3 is TGTGCCACCCAAGCGGGAGACGGCGAGACCCAGTACTTC.